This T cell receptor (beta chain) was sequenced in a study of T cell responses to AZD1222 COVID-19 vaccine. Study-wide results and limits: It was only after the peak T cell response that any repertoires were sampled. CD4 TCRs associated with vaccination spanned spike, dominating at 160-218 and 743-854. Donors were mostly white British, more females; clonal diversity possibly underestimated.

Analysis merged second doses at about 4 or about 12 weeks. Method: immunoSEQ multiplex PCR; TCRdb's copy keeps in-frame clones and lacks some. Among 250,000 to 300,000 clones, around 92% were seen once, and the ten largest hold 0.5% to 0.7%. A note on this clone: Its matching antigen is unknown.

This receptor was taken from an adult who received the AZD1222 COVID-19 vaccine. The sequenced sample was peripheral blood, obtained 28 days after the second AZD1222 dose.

CDR3 amino acids: CASSYSRGGQYEQYF. The CDR3 bases are TGTGCCAGCAGTTACTCACGTGGGGGGCAGTACGAGCAGTACTTC. V and J are TRBV6-5 and TRBJ2-7; possibly TRBD1 or TRBD2 for D (6 bases each). Germline V lookup: CDR1 MNHEY, CDR2 SVGAGI. Between the trimmed V and J ends, which lost 0 bases and 4 bases, there was a span of 13 bases. This CDR3 comprises 15 residues.